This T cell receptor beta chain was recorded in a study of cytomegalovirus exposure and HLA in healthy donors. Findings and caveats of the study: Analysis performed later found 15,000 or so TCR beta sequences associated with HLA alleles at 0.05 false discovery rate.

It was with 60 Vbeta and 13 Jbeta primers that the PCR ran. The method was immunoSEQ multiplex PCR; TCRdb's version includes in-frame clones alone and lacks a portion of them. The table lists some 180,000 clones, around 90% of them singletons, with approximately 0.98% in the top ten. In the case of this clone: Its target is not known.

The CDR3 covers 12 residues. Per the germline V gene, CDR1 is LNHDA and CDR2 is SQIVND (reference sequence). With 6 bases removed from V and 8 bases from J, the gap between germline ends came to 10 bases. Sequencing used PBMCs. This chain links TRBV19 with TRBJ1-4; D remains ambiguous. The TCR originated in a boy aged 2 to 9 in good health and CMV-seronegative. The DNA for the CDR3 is TGTGCCAGTAGGCCCGAGGAGGAAAAACTGTTTTTT. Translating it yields CASRPEEEKLFF.